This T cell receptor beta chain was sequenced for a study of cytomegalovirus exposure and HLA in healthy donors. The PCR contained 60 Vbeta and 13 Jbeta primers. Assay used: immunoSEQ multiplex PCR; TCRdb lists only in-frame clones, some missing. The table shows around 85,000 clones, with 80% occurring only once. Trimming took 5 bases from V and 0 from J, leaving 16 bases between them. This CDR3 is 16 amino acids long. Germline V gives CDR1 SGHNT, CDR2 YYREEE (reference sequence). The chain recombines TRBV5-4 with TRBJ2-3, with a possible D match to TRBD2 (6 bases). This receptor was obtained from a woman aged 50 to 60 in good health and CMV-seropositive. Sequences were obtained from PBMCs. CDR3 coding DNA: TGTGCCAGCAGTCTTGGTAAGGGGAGGAGCACAGATACGCAGTATTTT. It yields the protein CASSLGKGRSTDTQYF.